This TCR beta chain was documented in a study of T cell repertoires in cytomegalovirus infection. Study summary: TCR beta signatures that were public indicated CMV infection and matching HLA type.

Germline assignment: CDR1 SSHAT and CDR2 FNYEAQ (reference sequence). This CDR3 has 16 residues. Via MiXCR, TCRdb re-called the reads, giving one row per CDR3 protein. This sample has 680,000 or so distinct CDR3 sequences, with roughly 35% found just once. This clonotype was counted between two and nine times. The antigen is undetermined. The junction does not match germline at one end; this may be a read error. General study results and limits: HLA-C-restricted, CMV-specific TCR beta clonotypes were dominant ex vivo. Of the TCR beta families, the public ones yielded a cumulative frequency that identified carriers of CMV plus the relevant HLA.

This sequence joins TRBV7-7 and TRBJ2-5; TRBD1 might be the D (6 bases). The TCR comes from a human donor in good health (CMV status not recorded). Some clones in this sample may be carry-over from other donors' samples. Input material: PBMCs. The DNA for the CDR3 is TGTGCTAGCAGCTTAAAGGGACAACAGTACCAAGAGACCCAGTACTTC. Residues: CASSLKGQQYQETQYF.